The 27 T cell receptor beta chains in this list originate from one sample, sequenced in a study of cytomegalovirus exposure and HLA in healthy donors (dated by TCRdb to about 2017). The library was prepared using the immunoSEQ multiplex PCR assay. For the multiplex PCR, a mixture combining 60 forward primers for TCR Vbeta segments and 13 reverse primers for TCR Jbeta segments was used. Imported from immuneACCESS, the table was reduced by TCRdb to in-frame sequences with V and J called. These copies leave out some clones; in studies compared against another copy, an unresolved V gene accounts for under half, and the cause of the remainder is not known. The sample table lists about 80,000 clones, around 60% of them with a count of one. Jointly, the top ten make up roughly 4.4% of the sample. The material sequenced was PBMCs. The receptors stem from a male donor in good health and CMV-seropositive.

The J gene is TRBJ2-3, the V gene TRBV5-1; 8 bases line up with TRBD2. V trimming: 4 bases; J trimming: 6 bases; junction bases outside the gene matches: 13. Per the germline V gene, CDR1 is SGHRS and CDR2 is YFSETQ. The CDR3 totals 16 residues. The CDR3 loop is CASSLAGSQMADTQYF. In DNA form, the CDR3 reads TGCGCCAGCAGCCTAGCGGGTTCGCAAATGGCGGATACGCAGTATTTT.

V gene TRBV2 combines with J gene TRBJ1-1; maybe TRBD1 (5 bases). There are 14 residues in the CDR3. V was shortened by 6 bases and J by 1 base, with 12 bases between the two germline ends. Germline CDR1 reads SNHLY; CDR2 reads FYNNEI. Here the CDR3 DNA reads TGTGCCAGCAGGCCAGGGCTAGGGAACACTGAAGCTTTCTTT. Translating it yields CASRPGLGNTEAFF. The entire variable domain, with the rest obtained from reference TRBV2 and TRBJ1-1, is as follows: EPEVTQTPSHQVTQMGQEVILRCVPISNHLYFYWYRQILGQKVEFLVSFYNNEISEKSEIFDDQFSVERPDGSNFTLKIRSTKLEDSAMYFCASRPGLGNTEAFFGQGTRLTVV.

The J gene is TRBJ1-1, the V gene TRBV4-2, with TRBD1 matching 7 bases. Germline V CDR1 and CDR2: LGHNA, YNFKEQ. V lost 1 base and J lost 5; bases outside the gene matches: 7. This CDR3 spans 15 amino acids. CDR3 sequence (DNA): TGTGCCAGCAGCCAAGCCGCTGACAGGGTAACTGAAGCTTTCTTT. This gives the protein CASSQAADRVTEAFF.

The chain has TRBV5-1 and TRBJ2-2, with TRBD2 as a possible D gene (6 bases). The CDR3 runs 15 residues. CDR1 is SGHRS and CDR2 is YFSETQ in the germline V gene. Trimming took off 0 bases at V and 6 bases at J, with 12 bases between the two ends. DNA for the CDR3: TGCGCCAGCAGCTTGGCCGCGGGAAGCGCCGGGGAGCTGTTTTTT. Protein product: CASSLAAGSAGELFF.

The chain is built from TRBV27 and TRBJ2-7; 7 bases are a match to TRBD1. The V gene's germline CDR1 is MNHEY and CDR2 SMNVEV (reference sequence). The ends lost 0 bases at V and 4 bases at J; junction bases unmatched: 6. The CDR3 totals 15 residues. The CDR3 bases are TGTGCCAGCAGTTTATCGAGTGGCAGGGGGTACGAGCAGTACTTC. It translates to CASSLSSGRGYEQYF.

The chain combines TRBV12-5 with TRBJ2-7, with a tentative D call TRBD2 (6 bases). The germline V and J ends were trimmed by 7 bases and 3 bases, with 19 bases remaining between them. The CDR3 runs 15 residues. Germline loops: CDR1 LGHNT, CDR2 FRNRAP. CDR3 sequence (DNA): TGTGCTAGTGCCCTGGGCCATATGGGGGGCTACGAGCAGTACTTC. It is translated as CASALGHMGGYEQYF.

The chain recombines TRBV5-1 with TRBJ2-2; 15 nucleotides agree with TRBD2. This CDR3 spans 16 amino acids. The ends lost 2 bases at V and 9 bases at J; junction bases unmatched: 5. Germline values: CDR1 SGHRS, CDR2 YFSETQ. CDR3: CASSFWTSGGARELFF. The CDR3 DNA reads as TGCGCCAGCAGCTTTTGGACTAGCGGGGGGGCCCGGGAGCTGTTTTTT. Combining the CDR3 with reference TRBV5-1 and TRBJ2-2 gives the whole variable domain KAGVTQTPRYLIKTRGQQVTLSCSPISGHRSVSWYQQTPGQGLQFLFEYFSETQRNKGNFPGRFSGRQFSNSRSEMNVSTLELGDSALYLCASSFWTSGGARELFFGEGSRLTVL.

The chain carries TRBV7-9 and TRBJ2-7; possibly TRBD1 for D (5 bases). The CDR3 is made up of 13 amino acids. The V and J ends lost 3 bases and 2 bases respectively, with 8 bases between them. Germline V lookup: CDR1 SEHNR, CDR2 FQNEAQ (reference sequence). CDR3 sequence reads: CASSLADTYEQYF. In DNA, the CDR3 is TGTGCCAGCAGCTTGGCGGACACCTACGAGCAGTACTTC.

The gene calls are TRBV28 and TRBJ1-1; TRBD1 might be the D (6 bases). In germline, CDR1 is MDHEN, CDR2 SYDVKM. This CDR3 region has 14 residues. V gave up 2 bases and J gave up 3 bases, with 10 bases separating them. The CDR3 DNA is TGTGCCAGCAGTTTAGAGGGGGGGTACACTGAAGCTTTCTTT. This codes for CASSLEGGYTEAFF.

A single count supports this clone. CDR3 bases: TGTGCCAGCAGTTACGGAGTCAGCCGTACCGGGGAGCTGTTTTTT. Translation gives CASSYGVSRTGELFF. This sequence joins TRBV6-6 and TRBJ2-2; unclear D gene. Germline CDR1 reads MNHNY; CDR2 reads SVGAGI (reference sequence). This CDR3 spans 15 amino acids. V dropped 2 bases and J dropped 5 bases, with 12 bases sitting between them.

The V gene is TRBV7-2, the J gene TRBJ1-4; 8 bases are shared with TRBD1. Looked up from germline, CDR1 is SGHTA and CDR2 is FQGNSA. CDR3 length equals 13 residues. Germline trimming cut 4 bases from V and 11 bases from J; bases unmatched to any gene: 6. CDR3 in amino acids: CASSSGQGGKLFF. The DNA for the CDR3 is TGTGCCAGCAGCTCAGGACAGGGTGGGAAACTGTTTTTT.

The V gene is TRBV27, the J gene TRBJ2-7; TRBD2 matches 9 bases. Per the germline V gene, CDR1 is MNHEY and CDR2 is SMNVEV (reference sequence). The CDR3 sequence is 15 residues long. V was pared by 3 bases and J by 2 bases, with 5 bases of the junction left unmatched. This chain's CDR3 is CASSLGGRVTYEQYF. The CDR3 DNA reads TGTGCCAGCAGTTTGGGCGGGAGGGTAACCTACGAGCAGTACTTC.

The chain uses TRBV5-1 and TRBJ2-1; TRBD1 might be the D (5 bases). There are 16 residues in the CDR3. V shed 0 bases and J shed 5 bases, with 15 bases lying between them. Germline V CDR1 and CDR2: SGHRS, YFSETQ. CDR3 region: CASSLARTLTDNEQFF. The CDR3 DNA reads TGCGCCAGCAGCTTGGCCCGGACATTGACTGACAATGAGCAGTTCTTC. The full variable domain, with the rest looked up from reference TRBV5-1 and TRBJ2-1, is KAGVTQTPRYLIKTRGQQVTLSCSPISGHRSVSWYQQTPGQGLQFLFEYFSETQRNKGNFPGRFSGRQFSNSRSEMNVSTLELGDSALYLCASSLARTLTDNEQFFGPGTRLTVL.

This clone appeared a few times. The rearrangement links TRBV5-1 to TRBJ2-1, with TRBD2 identical over 10 bases. The trim removed 4 bases at V and 3 bases at J, leaving 13 bases unmatched. Germline V CDR1 and CDR2: SGHRS, YFSETQ. CDR3 length equals 18 residues. CDR3 DNA sequence: TGCGCCAGCAGCGTGGAAGGGACTAGCGCCGGGTTCTACAATGAGCAGTTCTTC. This encodes CASSVEGTSAGFYNEQFF.

V usage is TRBV28 and J usage is TRBJ2-3; 7 positions agree with TRBD2. The CDR3 consists of 15 residues. Germline CDR1 and CDR2: MDHEN and SYDVKM. After removal of 2 bases from V and 3 bases from J, the junction contained 5 bases not matched to a gene. Written as DNA, the CDR3 is TGTGCCAGCAGTTTAGAACGCGGGGGAACAGATACGCAGTATTTT. This gives the protein CASSLERGGTDTQYF.

The chain couples TRBV27 to TRBJ1-6; a weak D match, TRBD1 (5 bases). The CDR3 extends over 16 amino acids. The germline V gene encodes CDR1 MNHEY and CDR2 SMNVEV (reference sequence). V was cut by 6 bases and J by 8 bases, with 20 bases left in between. In DNA, the CDR3 is TGTGCCAGCAGCGGGTTGGGGACTAGGAGGGATTCACCCCTCCACTTT. It encodes CASSGLGTRRDSPLHF.

In the case of this clone: The junction departs from the called germline gene at one end, perhaps through a read error. The CDR3 here is CPSTDGGGLADTQYF. CDR3 bases: TGTCCCAGTACCGACGGGGGGGGCTTGGCAGATACGCAGTATTTT. This chain joins TRBV7-6 and TRBJ2-3, with TRBD2 identical over 8 bases. The CDR3 length is 15 residues. Germline CDR1 and CDR2: SGHVS and FNYEAQ. Full variable domain (rest looked up from reference TRBV7-6 and TRBJ2-3): GAGVSQSPRYKVTKRGQDVALRCDPISGHVSLYWYRQALGQGPEFLTYFNYEAQQDKSGLPNDRFSAERPEGSISTLTIQRTEQRDSAMYRCPSTDGGGLADTQYFGPGTRLTVL.

This clone showed up just a few times. V and J are TRBV7-9 and TRBJ2-7; 11 bases agree with TRBD2. The CDR3 is made up of 18 amino acids. Trimming at V came to 3 bases and at J to 7 bases, leaving 17 bases not matched to a gene. Germline assignment: CDR1 SEHNR and CDR2 FQNEAQ (reference sequence). CDR3 in amino acids: CASSFTGISSGGAEEQYF. The CDR3 nucleotides read TGTGCCAGCAGCTTTACAGGGATCAGTAGCGGGGGGGCGGAGGAGCAGTACTTC.

The chain's CDR3 is CASNQGSGNTIYF. CDR3 coding DNA: TGTGCCAGCAACCAGGGTTCTGGAAACACCATATATTTT. The chain joins TRBV11-2 to TRBJ1-3; tentatively, D is TRBD1 (5 bases). CDR1 is SGHAT, CDR2 FQNNGV, per germline. The CDR3 runs to 13 residues. Trimming cost V 7 bases and J 1 base, with 8 bases left between them.

The genes are TRBV11-3 and TRBJ2-7; D unresolved. Trimming took 4 bases from V and 4 from J, leaving 8 bases between them. Germline-derived CDR1 and CDR2 are SGHNT and YENEEA. This CDR3 contains 12 residues. The CDR3 protein is CASSSLPYEQYF. As DNA, the CDR3 is TGTGCCAGCAGCTCCCTCCCTTACGAGCAGTACTTC.

The CDR3 reads CASSVGPSGGPTGELFF. The CDR3 DNA reads as TGTGCCAGCAGCGTAGGCCCGAGCGGGGGGCCCACCGGGGAGCTGTTTTTT. The gene calls are TRBV9 and TRBJ2-2, with 9 bases identical to TRBD2. There are 17 residues in the CDR3. V dropped 0 bases and J dropped 4; count of bases not matched to a gene: 7. From germline, CDR1 is SGDLS and CDR2 YYNGEE.

The J gene is TRBJ2-7, the V gene TRBV28; D not resolved. In germline, CDR1 is MDHEN, CDR2 SYDVKM. The germline V and J ends were trimmed by 3 bases and 9 bases, with 9 bases remaining between them. The CDR3 sequence is 11 residues long. CDR3: CASSLQTGQYF. The CDR3 bases are TGTGCCAGCAGTTTGCAAACGGGGCAGTACTTC.

A few counts support this clone. The rearrangement links TRBV15 to TRBJ2-5, with 11 bases matching TRBD2. The CDR3 contains 15 residues. CDR1 and CDR2 (germline): LNHNV, YYDKDF (reference sequence). J was trimmed by 3 bases and V by 3 bases; bases with no gene match: 3. In DNA, the CDR3 is TGTGCCACCAGCAGGGTACTAGCGGGAGAAGAGACCCAGTACTTC. Amino acid sequence: CATSRVLAGEETQYF.

The CDR3 DNA reads as TGTGCCAGCAGCCCTATCAATAGCGTTCTGGAAGAGACCCAGTACTTC. It encodes CASSPINSVLEETQYF. The genes are TRBV27 and TRBJ2-5; perhaps TRBD2 as D (5 bases). Looked up from germline, CDR1 is MNHEY and CDR2 is SMNVEV (reference sequence). The CDR3 length is 16 residues. V lost 6 bases and J 3 bases, leaving 20 bases between the germline ends.

The chain uses TRBV29-1 and TRBJ2-7, with TRBD1 as a possible D gene (6 bases). The germline V gene encodes CDR1 SQVTM and CDR2 ANQGSEA. This CDR3 has 14 residues. Trimming stripped 5 bases from V and 3 bases from J, with 17 bases between. CDR3 DNA sequence: TGCAGCGTTCTTACGACGACAGGCAACTACGAGCAGTACTTC. Translating gives CSVLTTTGNYEQYF.

This clone was seen only a few times. The rearrangement links TRBV13 to TRBJ2-3; TRBD2 aligns across 15 bases. CDR1 is PRHDT, CDR2 FYEKMQ, per germline (reference sequence). This CDR3 has 18 residues. V was clipped by 2 bases and J by 3 bases; unmatched bases: 6. The CDR3 nucleotides are TGTGCCAGCAGCTTAAGGACTAGCGGGAGGGGGGGAACAGATACGCAGTATTTT. It yields the protein CASSLRTSGRGGTDTQYF.

This clone is categorized as medium-sized. The chain couples TRBV2 to TRBJ2-1; D is unclear. Germline assignment: CDR1 SNHLY and CDR2 FYNNEI. The V end lost 1 base, the J end lost 9 bases, and 4 bases lay between the germline ends. The CDR3 contains 11 residues. Written as DNA, the CDR3 is TGTGCCAGCAGTGAAGATAGTGAGCAGTTCTTC. This gives the protein CASSEDSEQFF.